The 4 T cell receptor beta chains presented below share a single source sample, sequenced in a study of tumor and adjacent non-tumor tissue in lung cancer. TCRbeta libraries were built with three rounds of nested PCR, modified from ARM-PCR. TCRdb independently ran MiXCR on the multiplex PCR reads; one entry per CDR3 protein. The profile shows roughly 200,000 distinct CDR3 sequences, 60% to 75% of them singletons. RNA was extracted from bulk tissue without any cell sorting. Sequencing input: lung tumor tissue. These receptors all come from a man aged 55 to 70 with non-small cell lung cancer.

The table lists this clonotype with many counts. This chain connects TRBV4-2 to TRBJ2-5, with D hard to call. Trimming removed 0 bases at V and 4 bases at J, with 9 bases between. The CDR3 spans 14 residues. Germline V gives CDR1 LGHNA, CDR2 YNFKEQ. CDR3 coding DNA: TGTGCCAGCAGCCAAGATCTGGTCCGAGAGACCCAGTACTTC. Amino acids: CASSQDLVRETQYF.

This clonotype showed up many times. The CDR3 DNA is TGCAGCGTTGCGACAGGCCTTGAGAGTTCGTTCTTC. Translating gives CSVATGLESSFF. V gene TRBV29-1 combines with J gene TRBJ2-1; possibly TRBD1 for D (6 bases). The V gene's germline CDR1 is SQVTM and CDR2 ANQGSEA. The CDR3 is 12 residues long. Trimming stripped 4 bases from V and 15 bases from J, with 19 bases between.

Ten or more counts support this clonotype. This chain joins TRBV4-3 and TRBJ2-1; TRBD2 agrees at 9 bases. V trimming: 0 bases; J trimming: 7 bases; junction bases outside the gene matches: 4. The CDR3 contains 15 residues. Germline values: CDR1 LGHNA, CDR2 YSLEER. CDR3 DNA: TGCGCCAGCAGCCAAGAGGCTAGCGGGATGAATGAGCAGTTCTTC. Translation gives CASSQEASGMNEQFF.

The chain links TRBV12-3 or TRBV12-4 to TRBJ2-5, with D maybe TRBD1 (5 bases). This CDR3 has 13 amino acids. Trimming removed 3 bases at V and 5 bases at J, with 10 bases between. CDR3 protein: CASSLWGWETQYF. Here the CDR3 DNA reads TGTGCCAGCAGTTTGTGGGGCTGGGAGACCCAGTACTTC.